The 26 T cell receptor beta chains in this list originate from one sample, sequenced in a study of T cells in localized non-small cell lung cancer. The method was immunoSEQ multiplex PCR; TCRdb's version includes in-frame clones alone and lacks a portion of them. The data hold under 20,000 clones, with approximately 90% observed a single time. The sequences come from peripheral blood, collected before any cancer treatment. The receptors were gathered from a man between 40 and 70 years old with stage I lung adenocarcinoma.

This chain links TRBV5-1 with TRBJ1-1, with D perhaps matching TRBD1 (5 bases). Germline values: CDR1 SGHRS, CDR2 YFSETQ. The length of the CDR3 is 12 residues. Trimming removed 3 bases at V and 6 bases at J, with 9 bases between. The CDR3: CASSSGGSEAFF. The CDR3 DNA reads TGCGCCAGCAGCTCGGGGGGGTCTGAAGCTTTCTTT.

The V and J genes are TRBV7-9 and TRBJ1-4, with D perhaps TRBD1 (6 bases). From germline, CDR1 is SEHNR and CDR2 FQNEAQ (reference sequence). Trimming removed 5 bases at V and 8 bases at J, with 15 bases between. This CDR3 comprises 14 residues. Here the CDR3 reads CASSQQGSAEKLFF. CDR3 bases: TGTGCCAGCAGCCAACAGGGTTCCGCAGAAAAACTGTTTTTT.

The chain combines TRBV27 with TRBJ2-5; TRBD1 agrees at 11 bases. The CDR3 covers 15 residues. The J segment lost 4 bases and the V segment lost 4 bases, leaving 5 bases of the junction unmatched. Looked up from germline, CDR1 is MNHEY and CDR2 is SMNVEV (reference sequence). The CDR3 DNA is TGTGCCAGCAGTTCTCGGGACAGGGGGATAGAGACCCAGTACTTC. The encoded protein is CASSSRDRGIETQYF.

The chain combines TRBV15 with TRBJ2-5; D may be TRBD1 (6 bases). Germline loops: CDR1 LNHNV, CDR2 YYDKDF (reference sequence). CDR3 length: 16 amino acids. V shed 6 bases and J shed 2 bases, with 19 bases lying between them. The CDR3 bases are TGTGCCACCAGAAGGGCTGGGTCAGGGGTACAAGAGACCCAGTACTTC. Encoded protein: CATRRAGSGVQETQYF. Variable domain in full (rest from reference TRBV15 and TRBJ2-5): DAMVIQNPRYQVTQFGKPVTLSCSQTLNHNVMYWYQQKSSQAPKLLFHYYDKDFNNEADTPDNFQSRRPNTSFCFLDIRSPGLGDTAMYLCATRRAGSGVQETQYFGPGTRLLVL.

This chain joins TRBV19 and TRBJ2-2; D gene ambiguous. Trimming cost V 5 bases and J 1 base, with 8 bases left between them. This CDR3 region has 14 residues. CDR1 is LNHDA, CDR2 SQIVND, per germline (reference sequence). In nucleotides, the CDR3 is TGTGCCAGTAGTTCTTACAGGAACACCGGGGAGCTGTTTTTT. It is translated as CASSSYRNTGELFF.

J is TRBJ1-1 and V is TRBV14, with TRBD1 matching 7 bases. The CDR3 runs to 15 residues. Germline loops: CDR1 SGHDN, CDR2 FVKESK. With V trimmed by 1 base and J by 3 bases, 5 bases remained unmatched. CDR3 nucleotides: TGTGCCAGCAGCCAAGTTAAGGGGGCGGACACTGAAGCTTTCTTT. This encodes CASSQVKGADTEAFF.

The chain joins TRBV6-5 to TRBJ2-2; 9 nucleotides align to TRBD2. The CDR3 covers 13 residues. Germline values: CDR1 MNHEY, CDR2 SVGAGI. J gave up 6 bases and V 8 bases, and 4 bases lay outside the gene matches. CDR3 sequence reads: CASGTSKAGELFF. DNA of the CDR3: TGTGCCAGCGGGACTAGCAAAGCCGGGGAGCTGTTTTTT.

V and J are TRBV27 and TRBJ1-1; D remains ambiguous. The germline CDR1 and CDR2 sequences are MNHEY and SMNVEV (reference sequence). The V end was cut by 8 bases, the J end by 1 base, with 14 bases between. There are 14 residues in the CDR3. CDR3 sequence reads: CASAYGLPNTEAFF. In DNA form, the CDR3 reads TGTGCCAGCGCCTACGGACTCCCGAACACTGAAGCTTTCTTT.

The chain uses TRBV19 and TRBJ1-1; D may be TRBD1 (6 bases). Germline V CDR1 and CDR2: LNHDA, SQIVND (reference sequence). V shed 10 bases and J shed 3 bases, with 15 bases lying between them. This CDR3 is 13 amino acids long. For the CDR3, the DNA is TGTGCCACCAACTCAGAGGGGGACACTGAAGCTTTCTTT. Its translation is CATNSEGDTEAFF.

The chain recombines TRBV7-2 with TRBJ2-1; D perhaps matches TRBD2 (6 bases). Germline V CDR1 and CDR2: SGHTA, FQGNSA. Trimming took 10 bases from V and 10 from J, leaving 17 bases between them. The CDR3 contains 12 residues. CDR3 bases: TGTGCCACCCGGGGGTCCCACGGAGAGCAGTTCTTC. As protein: CATRGSHGEQFF.

As DNA, the CDR3 is TGTGCCAGTAGTCTACCGGGATACAATCAGCCCCAGCATTTT. This translates into CASSLPGYNQPQHF. The V and J genes are TRBV19 and TRBJ1-5; no definite D call. The V gene lost 5 bases and the J gene lost 3 bases, with 11 bases spanning the gap. This CDR3 is built from 14 residues. Germline V gives CDR1 LNHDA, CDR2 SQIVND (reference sequence).

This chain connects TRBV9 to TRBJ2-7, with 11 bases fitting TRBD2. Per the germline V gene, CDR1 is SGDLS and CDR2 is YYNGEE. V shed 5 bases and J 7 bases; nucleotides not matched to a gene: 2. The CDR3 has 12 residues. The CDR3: CASRGLAEEQYF. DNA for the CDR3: TGTGCCAGCAGGGGACTAGCGGAGGAGCAGTACTTC.

Here the CDR3 DNA reads TGTGCCAGCTCTCCCCCCGGGCCAGGGTTCGGGCAGTACTTC. It codes for CASSPPGPGFGQYF. This chain connects TRBV2 to TRBJ2-7; a possible D gene is TRBD1 (5 bases). V shed 8 bases and J shed 9 bases, with 23 bases lying between them. Germline CDR1 SNHLY, CDR2 FYNNEI. The CDR3 has 14 amino acids.

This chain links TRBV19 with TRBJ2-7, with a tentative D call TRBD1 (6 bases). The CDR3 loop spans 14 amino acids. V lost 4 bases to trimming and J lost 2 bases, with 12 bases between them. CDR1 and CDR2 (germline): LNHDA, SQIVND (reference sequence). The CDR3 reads CASSTGTPTYEQYF. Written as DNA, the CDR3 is TGTGCCAGTAGTACCGGGACACCCACCTACGAGCAGTACTTC.

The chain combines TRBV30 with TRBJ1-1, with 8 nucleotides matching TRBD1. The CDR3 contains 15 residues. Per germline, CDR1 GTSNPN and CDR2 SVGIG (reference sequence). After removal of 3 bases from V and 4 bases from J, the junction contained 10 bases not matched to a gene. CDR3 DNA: TGTGCCTGGAGAGATGAATACAGGGGGGCCACTGAAGCTTTCTTT. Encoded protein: CAWRDEYRGATEAFF.

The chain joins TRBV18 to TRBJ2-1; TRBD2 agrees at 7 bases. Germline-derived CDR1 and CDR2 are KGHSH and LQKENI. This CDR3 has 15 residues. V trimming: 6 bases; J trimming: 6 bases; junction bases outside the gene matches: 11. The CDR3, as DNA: TGTGCCAGCTCCCAAGGACTAGTCGTTAGCAATGAGCAGTTCTTC. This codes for CASSQGLVVSNEQFF.

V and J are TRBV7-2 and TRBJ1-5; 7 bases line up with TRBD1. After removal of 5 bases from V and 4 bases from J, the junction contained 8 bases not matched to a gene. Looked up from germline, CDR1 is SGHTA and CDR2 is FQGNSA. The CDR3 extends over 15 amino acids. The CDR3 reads CASSPGQSPNQPQHF. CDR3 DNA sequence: TGTGCCAGCAGCCCGGGACAGTCGCCGAATCAGCCCCAGCATTTT.

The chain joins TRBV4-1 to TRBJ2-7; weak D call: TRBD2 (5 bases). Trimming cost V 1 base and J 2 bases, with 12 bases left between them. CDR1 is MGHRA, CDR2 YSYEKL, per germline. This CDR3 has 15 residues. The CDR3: CASSQVLGETYEQYF. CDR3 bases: TGCGCCAGCAGCCAAGTATTGGGAGAAACCTACGAGCAGTACTTC.

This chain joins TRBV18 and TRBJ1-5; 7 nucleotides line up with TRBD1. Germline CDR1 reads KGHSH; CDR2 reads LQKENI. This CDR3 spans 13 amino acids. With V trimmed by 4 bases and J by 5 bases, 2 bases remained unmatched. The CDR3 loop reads CASSQGADQPQHF. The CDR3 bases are TGTGCCAGCTCACAGGGGGCAGATCAGCCCCAGCATTTT.

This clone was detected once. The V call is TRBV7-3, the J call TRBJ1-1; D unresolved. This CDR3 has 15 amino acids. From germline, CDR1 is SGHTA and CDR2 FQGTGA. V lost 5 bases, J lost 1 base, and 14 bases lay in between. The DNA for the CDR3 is TGTGCCAGCAGCCCCTCAGCCGCCCCGAACACTGAAGCTTTCTTT. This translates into CASSPSAAPNTEAFF.

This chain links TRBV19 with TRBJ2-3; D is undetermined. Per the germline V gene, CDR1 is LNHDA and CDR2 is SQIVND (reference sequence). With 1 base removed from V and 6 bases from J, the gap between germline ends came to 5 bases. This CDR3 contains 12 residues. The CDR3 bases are TGTGCCAGTAGTATAGGCCGGGATACGCAGTATTTT. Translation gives CASSIGRDTQYF.

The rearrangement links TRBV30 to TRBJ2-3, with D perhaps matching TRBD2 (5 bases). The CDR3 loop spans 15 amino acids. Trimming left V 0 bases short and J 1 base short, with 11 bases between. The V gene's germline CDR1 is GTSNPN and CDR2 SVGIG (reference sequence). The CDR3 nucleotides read TGTGCCTGGAGTGTACTAGGTTTAGGCACAGATACGCAGTATTTT. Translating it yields CAWSVLGLGTDTQYF.

Written as DNA, the CDR3 is TGTGCCAGCAGCTTCCTTGGCGGGAGGGCAGGGGAGCAGTACTTC. Its protein product is CASSFLGGRAGEQYF. The rearrangement links TRBV13 to TRBJ2-7; TRBD2 matches 9 bases. J lost 7 bases, V lost 3 bases, and 10 bases had no gene match. CDR3 length: 15 amino acids. Germline lookup yields CDR1 PRHDT and CDR2 FYEKMQ (reference sequence).

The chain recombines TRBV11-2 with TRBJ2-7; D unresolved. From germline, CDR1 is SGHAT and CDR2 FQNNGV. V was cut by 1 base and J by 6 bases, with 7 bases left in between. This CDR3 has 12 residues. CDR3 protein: CASSLANFEQYF. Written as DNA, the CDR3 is TGTGCCAGCAGCTTAGCTAACTTCGAGCAGTACTTC.

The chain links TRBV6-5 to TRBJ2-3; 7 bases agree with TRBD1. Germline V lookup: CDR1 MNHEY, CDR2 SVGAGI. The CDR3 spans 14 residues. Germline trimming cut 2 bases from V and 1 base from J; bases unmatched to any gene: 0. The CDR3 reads CASSYQGGTDTQYF. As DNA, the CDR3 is TGTGCCAGCAGTTACCAGGGGGGCACAGATACGCAGTATTTT.

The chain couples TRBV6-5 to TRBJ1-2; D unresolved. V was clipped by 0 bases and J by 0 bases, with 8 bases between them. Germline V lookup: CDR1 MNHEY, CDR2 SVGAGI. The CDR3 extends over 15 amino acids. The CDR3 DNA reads TGTGCCAGCAGTTACTCGGACGGATCTAACTATGGCTACACCTTC. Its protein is CASSYSDGSNYGYTF.